The rows below give T cell receptor beta chains drawn from one sample of a study of T cell responses to AZD1222 COVID-19 vaccine. Repertoires were generated with immunoSEQ multiplex PCR, while TCRdb's copy carries only in-frame clones and drops some. The repertoire has 120,000 or so clones, approximately 80% of them found once; the top ten carry roughly a quarter. The source was peripheral blood, collected 28 days after the second AZD1222 dose. The source is an adult who received the AZD1222 COVID-19 vaccine. Both conserved end residues are part of each CDR3. D genes are given only for firm matches. Size values are once, few and many counts, or a class for expanded clones, and some rows have none.

v_call	cdr3_length	clone_size	d_call	j_call	cdr3_nt	cdr3_aa
TRBV29-1	16	few	TRBD2	TRBJ2-3	TGCAGCGTTGGGGGACTAGCGGGGGGCCTCACAGATACGCAGTATTTT	CSVGGLAGGLTDTQYF
TRBV28	14	-	-	TRBJ2-3	TGTGCCAGCAGTTTGGGTGGGGGGTCAGATACGCAGTATTTT	CASSLGGGSDTQYF
TRBV2	15	-	-	TRBJ1-5	TGTGCCAGCACCAGAGAGCAGGGGCTGGTTCAGCCCCAGCATTTT	CASTREQGLVQPQHF
TRBV5-1	15	-	-	TRBJ1-1	TGCGCCAGCAGCAATGGGGACCCCTTGAACACTGAAGCTTTCTTT	CASSNGDPLNTEAFF
TRBV7-8	16	few	-	TRBJ1-1	TGTGCCAGCAGTTCAATAGCCCGACTGGGGAACCCTGAAGCTTTCTTT	CASSSIARLGNPEAFF
TRBV24-1	15	-	-	TRBJ2-2	TGTGCCACCACTCCAGGGGGGCGCGGCACCGGGGAGCTGTTTTTT	CATTPGGRGTGELFF
TRBV7-9	12	few	-	TRBJ2-1	TGTGCCAGCAGCCTGGTCGGCGATGAGCAGTTCTTC	CASSLVGDEQFF
TRBV7-2	16	-	TRBD2	TRBJ2-7	TGTGCCAGCAGCTTATATGCTAGCGGGGTCTCCTACGAGCAGTACTTC	CASSLYASGVSYEQYF
TRBV9	14	-	TRBD1	TRBJ2-7	TGTGCCAGCAGCGTAGGAGGGACAGCGTACGAGCAGTACTTC	CASSVGGTAYEQYF
TRBV5-4	16	few	-	TRBJ2-7	TGTGCCAGCAGCGCCACAGGGGGACTAGGTCTTTGGGAGCAGTACTTC	CASSATGGLGLWEQYF
TRBV6-7	19	-	TRBD2	TRBJ2-5	TGTGCCAGCAGTTACAGTTTTTCCGGGACTAGCGGGGGAAAAGAGACCCAGTACTTC	CASSYSFSGTSGGKETQYF
TRBV12-3/TRBV12-4	13	once	TRBD2	TRBJ2-2	TGTGCCAGCAGTTTGGGAGGGGCCGGGGAGCTGTTTTTT	CASSLGGAGELFF
TRBV10-3	13	-	-	TRBJ2-5	TGTGCCATCAGGGACAGCGGAGGGGAGACCCAGTACTTC	CAIRDSGGETQYF